Listed below are T cell receptor beta chains from one sample, sequenced in a study of cytomegalovirus exposure and HLA in healthy donors. Sequenced by immunoSEQ multiplex PCR; TCRdb stores in-frame clones only, minus some. The table lists around 180,000 clones, roughly 80% of them singletons. The sample taken for sequencing was PBMCs. Receptors were obtained from a man between 18 and 35 years old in good health and CMV-seropositive. CDR3s include the opening cysteine and the closing phenylalanine or tryptophan. The D gene is left open where the match is weak. The size of a clone is reported for some rows only, either as once, few or many, or as a class for expanded clones.

V gene,CDR3 length,J gene,D gene,clone size,CDR3 DNA,CDR3 protein
TRBV7-2,16,TRBJ1-4,-,-,TGTGCCAGCAGCTTAGGAGGGAAAGGGCTCAATGAAAAACTGTTTTTT,CASSLGGKGLNEKLFF
TRBV28,15,TRBJ2-2,TRBD2,-,TGTGCCAGCACGTTTAGCGGGAGGGCCCCCGGGGAGCTGTTTTTT,CASTFSGRAPGELFF
TRBV21-1,12,TRBJ2-1,-,once,TGTGCCAGAGGGGAGGGGTGGAGGGAGCAGTTCTTC,CARGEGWREQFF
TRBV6-5,15,TRBJ2-7,TRBD1,-,TGTGCCAGCAGTTGGGTGACAGGGCAGAACTACGAGCAGTACTTC,CASSWVTGQNYEQYF
TRBV11-1,15,TRBJ2-7,TRBD1,-,TGTGCCAGCAGCCGGACAGGGGGCCTGGACGGGGAGCAGTACTTC,CASSRTGGLDGEQYF
TRBV4-3,16,TRBJ2-3,TRBD2,few,TGCGCCAGCAGCCAAGATTCGGGAGGGTTGGCAGATACGCAGTATTTT,CASSQDSGGLADTQYF
TRBV7-9,16,TRBJ2-1,TRBD1,-,TGTGCCAGCAGCCTCAAACCGGGACAGGGGGCGCGGGAGCAGTTCTTC,CASSLKPGQGAREQFF
TRBV19,15,TRBJ2-7,TRBD1,-,TGTGCCAGTAGTATTAGCGGAGCTGCCGGACAGGGTCAGTACTTC,CASSISGAAGQGQYF
TRBV7-3,14,TRBJ2-7,-,-,TGTGCCAGCAGCCCAGGGGCCGGCTGGAACGAGCAGTACTTC,CASSPGAGWNEQYF
TRBV5-1,14,TRBJ2-1,TRBD2,-,TGCGCCAGCAGCTTGGAACTAGCGGACAATGAGCAGTTCTTC,CASSLELADNEQFF
TRBV4-2,14,TRBJ1-2,-,-,TGTGCCAGCAGCGAAAGTGCGGACTCCTATGGCTACACCTTC,CASSESADSYGYTF
TRBV28,13,TRBJ2-3,TRBD2,-,TGTGCCAGCAATGGACTAGTGACAGATACGCAGTATTTT,CASNGLVTDTQYF
TRBV5-6,16,TRBJ2-3,TRBD1,once,TGTGCCAGCAGCTTTTATGGGGGACAGGGAGCAGATACGCAGTATTTT,CASSFYGGQGADTQYF
TRBV4-2,17,TRBJ2-5,TRBD2,once,TGTGCCAGCAGCCAAGGAAGTAGCGGGAGAACCCAAGAGACCCAGTACTTC,CASSQGSSGRTQETQYF
TRBV4-2,14,TRBJ2-7,TRBD2,-,TGTGCCAGCAGCCGAACTAGCGGGAGTTACGAGCAGTACTTC,CASSRTSGSYEQYF
TRBV9,18,TRBJ1-1,-,-,TGTGCCAGCAGCGCCCCCGCAACCAGCGACGCGCTTGAAACTGAAGCTTTCTTT,CASSAPATSDALETEAFF
TRBV4-3,17,TRBJ2-3,TRBD2,-,TGCGCCAGCAGCCAAGATGTGACTAGCGGGGGTTTGGATACGCAGTATTTT,CASSQDVTSGGLDTQYF
TRBV5-4,14,TRBJ2-7,-,-,TGTGCCAGCAGCTTAAAAGGGGATACTCGCGAGCAGTACTTC,CASSLKGDTREQYF
TRBV2,11,TRBJ1-1,-,-,TGTGCCAGCAGATGGGGGCGTGAAGCTTTCTTT,CASRWGREAFF
TRBV19,15,TRBJ2-7,-,-,TGTGCCAGTAGTAGAGGGACACCGGCGGGCTACGAGCAGTACTTC,CASSRGTPAGYEQYF
TRBV7-3,15,TRBJ2-2,-,-,TGTGCCAGCAGCTTAAGACTAGGGAACACCGGGGAGCTGTTTTTT,CASSLRLGNTGELFF